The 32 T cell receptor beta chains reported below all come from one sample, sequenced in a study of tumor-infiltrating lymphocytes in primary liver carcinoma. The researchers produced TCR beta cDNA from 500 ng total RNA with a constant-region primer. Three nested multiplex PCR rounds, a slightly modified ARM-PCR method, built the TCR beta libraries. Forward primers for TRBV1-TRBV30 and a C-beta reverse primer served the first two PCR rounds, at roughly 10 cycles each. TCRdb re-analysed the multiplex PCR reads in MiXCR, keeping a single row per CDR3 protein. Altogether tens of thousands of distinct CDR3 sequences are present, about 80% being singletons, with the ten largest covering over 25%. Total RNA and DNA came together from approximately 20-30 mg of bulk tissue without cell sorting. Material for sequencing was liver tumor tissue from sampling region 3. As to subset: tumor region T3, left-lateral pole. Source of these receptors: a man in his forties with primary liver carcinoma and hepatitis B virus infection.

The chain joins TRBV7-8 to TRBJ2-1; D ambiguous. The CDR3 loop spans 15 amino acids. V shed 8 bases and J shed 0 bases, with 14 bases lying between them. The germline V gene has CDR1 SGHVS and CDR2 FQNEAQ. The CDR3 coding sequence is TGTGCCAGCGGATTAGTTAGTAGCTCCTACAATGAGCAGTTCTTC. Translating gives CASGLVSSSYNEQFF.

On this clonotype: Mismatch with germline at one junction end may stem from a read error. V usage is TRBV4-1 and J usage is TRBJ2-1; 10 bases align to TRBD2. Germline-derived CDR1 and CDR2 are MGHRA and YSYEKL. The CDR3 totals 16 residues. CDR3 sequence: CANSQSRTSGDNEQFF. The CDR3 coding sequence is TGCGCCAACAGCCAATCCAGGACTAGCGGTGATAATGAGCAGTTCTTC.

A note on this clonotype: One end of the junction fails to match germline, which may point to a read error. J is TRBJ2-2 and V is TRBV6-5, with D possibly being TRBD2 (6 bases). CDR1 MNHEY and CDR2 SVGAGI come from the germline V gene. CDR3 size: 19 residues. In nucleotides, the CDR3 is TGTGTCAGCAGTTACTCGAGACTCAGTTGGGGGGCGAACACCGGGGAGCTGTTTTTT. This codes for CVSSYSRLSWGANTGELFF.

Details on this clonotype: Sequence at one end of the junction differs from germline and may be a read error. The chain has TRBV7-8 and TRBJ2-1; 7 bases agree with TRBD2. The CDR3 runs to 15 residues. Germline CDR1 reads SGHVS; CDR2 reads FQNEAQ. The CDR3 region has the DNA TGTGCCAGCAGGCCTAGCGGTTCCCCCCTCGGGGAGCAGCTCTTC. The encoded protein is CASRPSGSPLGEQLF.

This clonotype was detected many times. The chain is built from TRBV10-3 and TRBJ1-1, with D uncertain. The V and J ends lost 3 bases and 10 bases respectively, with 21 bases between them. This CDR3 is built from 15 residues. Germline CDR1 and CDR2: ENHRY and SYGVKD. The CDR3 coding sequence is TGTGCCATCAGTGATACCTCGGGCGGGCGGGAGAGAGCTTTCTTT. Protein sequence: CAISDTSGGRERAFF.

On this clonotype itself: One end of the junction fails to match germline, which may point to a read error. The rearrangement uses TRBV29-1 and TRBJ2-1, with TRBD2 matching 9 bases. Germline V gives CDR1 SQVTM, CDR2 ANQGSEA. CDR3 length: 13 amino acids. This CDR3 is CSVEGTSYKQQFF. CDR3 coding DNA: TGTAGCGTTGAAGGGACTAGCTACAAACAGCAGTTCTTC.

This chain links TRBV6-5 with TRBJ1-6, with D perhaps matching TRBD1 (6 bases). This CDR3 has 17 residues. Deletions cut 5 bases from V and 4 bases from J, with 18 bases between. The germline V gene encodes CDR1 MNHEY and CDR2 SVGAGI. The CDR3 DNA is TGTGCCAGCAGTCCTGCACATGGGACATTTTATAATTCACCCCTCCACTTT. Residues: CASSPAHGTFYNSPLHF.

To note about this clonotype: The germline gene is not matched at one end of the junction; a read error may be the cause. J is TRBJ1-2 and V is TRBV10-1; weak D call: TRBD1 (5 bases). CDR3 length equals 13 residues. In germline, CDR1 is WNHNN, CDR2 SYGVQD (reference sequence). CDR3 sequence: CASSESGDYDYTF. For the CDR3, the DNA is TGCGCCAGCAGTGAGTCAGGGGACTATGACTACACCTTT.

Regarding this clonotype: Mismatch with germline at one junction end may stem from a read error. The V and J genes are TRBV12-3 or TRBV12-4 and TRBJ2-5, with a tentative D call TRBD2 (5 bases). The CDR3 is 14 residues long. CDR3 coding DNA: TGTACCAGCAGTGCGACGGTCGGGGAAGAGACCCAGTACTTC. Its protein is CTSSATVGEETQYF.

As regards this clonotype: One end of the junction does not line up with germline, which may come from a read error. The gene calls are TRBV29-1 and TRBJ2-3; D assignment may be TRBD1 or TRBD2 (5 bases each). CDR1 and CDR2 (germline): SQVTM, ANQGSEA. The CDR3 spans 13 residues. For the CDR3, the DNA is TGTAGCGTTGGCACGGGGCAGAGAGATACGCAGTATTTT. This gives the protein CSVGTGQRDTQYF.

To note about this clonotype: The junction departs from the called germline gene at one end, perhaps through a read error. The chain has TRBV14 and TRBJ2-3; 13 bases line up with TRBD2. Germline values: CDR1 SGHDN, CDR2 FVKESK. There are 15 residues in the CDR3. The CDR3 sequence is CTSSQGTSGIDTQYF. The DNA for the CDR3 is TGTACCAGCAGTCAAGGGACTAGCGGGATAGATACGCAGTATTTT.

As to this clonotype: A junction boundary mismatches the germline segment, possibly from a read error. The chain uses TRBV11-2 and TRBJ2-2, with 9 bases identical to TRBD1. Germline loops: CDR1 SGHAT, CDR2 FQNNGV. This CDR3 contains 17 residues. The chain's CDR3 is CASSHDRDRVGTGEPFF. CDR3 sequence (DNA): TGTGCCAGCAGCCATGATCGGGACAGGGTCGGCACCGGGGAGCCGTTTTTT.

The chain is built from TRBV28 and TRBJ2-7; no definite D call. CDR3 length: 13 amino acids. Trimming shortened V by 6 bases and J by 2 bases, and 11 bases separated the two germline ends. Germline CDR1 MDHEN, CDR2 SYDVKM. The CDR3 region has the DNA TGTGCCAGCAGGTTTATAGGGCCCTACGAGCAGTACTTC. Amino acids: CASRFIGPYEQYF.

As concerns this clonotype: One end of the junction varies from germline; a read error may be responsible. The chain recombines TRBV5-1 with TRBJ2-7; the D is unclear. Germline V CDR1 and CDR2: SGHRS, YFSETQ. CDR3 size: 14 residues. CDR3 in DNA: TGCGCCAGCAGCTTGGAAGTGGGAACCTATGAGCAGTACTTC. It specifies CASSLEVGTYEQYF.

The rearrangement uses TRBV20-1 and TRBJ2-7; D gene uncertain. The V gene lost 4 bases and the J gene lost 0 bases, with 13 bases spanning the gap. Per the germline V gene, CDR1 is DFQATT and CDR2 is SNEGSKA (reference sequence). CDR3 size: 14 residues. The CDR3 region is CSATVRSLSYEQYF. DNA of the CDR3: TGCAGTGCTACAGTTAGAAGCCTCTCCTACGAGCAGTACTTC.

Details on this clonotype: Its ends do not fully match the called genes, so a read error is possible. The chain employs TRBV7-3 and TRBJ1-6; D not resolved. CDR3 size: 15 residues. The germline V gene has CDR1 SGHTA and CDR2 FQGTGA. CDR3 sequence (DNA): TGTGCCAACAGCTTAACGCCGGGCGACAATTCACCCCTCTACTTT. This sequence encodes CANSLTPGDNSPLYF.

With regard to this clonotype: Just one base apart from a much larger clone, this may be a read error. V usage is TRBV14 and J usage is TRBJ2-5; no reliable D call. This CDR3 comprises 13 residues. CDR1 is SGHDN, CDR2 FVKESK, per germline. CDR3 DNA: TGTGCCAGCAGCAAAGAGCTGGAAGAGACCCAGTACTTC. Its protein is CASSKELEETQYF.

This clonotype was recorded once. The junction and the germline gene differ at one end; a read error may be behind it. The CDR3 sequence: CAGSVVGEGTGELFF. The CDR3, as DNA: TGTGCCGGCAGCGTAGTCGGAGAGGGGACTGGGGAGCTGTTTTTT. The V call is TRBV9, the J call TRBJ2-2; maybe TRBD2 (6 bases). Germline CDR1 SGDLS, CDR2 YYNGEE. CDR3 length: 15 residues.

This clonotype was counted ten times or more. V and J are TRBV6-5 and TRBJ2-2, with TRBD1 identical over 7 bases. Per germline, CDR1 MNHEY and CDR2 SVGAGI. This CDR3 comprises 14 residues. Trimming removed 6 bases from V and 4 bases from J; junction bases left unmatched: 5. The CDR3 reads CASRPSGGTGELFF. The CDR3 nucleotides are TGTGCCAGCAGACCGTCAGGGGGCACCGGGGAGCTGTTTTTT.

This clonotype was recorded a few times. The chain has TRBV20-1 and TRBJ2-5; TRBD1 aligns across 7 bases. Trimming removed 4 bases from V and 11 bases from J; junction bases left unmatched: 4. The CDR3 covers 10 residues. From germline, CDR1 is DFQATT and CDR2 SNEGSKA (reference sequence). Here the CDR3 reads CSATPGQQYF. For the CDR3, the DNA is TGCAGTGCTACGCCGGGACAGCAGTACTTC.

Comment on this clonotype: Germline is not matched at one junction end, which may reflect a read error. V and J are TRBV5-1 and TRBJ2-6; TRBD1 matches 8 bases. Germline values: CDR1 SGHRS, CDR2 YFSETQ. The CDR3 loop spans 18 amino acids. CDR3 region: CGSSLQAGGYSGANVLTF. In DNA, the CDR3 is TGCGGCAGCAGCTTGCAAGCAGGGGGCTACTCTGGGGCCAACGTCCTGACTTTC.

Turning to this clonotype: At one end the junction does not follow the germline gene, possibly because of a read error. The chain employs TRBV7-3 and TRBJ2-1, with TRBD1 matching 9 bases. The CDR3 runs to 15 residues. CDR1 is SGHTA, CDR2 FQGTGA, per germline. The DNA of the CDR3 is TGTGCCAGCGGCTTGGGACAGGGCGGGCTCAATGAGCAGTTCTTC. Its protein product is CASGLGQGGLNEQFF.

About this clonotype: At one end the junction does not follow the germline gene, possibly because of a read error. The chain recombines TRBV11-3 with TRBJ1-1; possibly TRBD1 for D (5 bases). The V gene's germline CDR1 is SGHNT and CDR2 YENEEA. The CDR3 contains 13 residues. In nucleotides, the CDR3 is TGTGTCAGCAGCTTAGCTGGGGGGACTGAAGCTTCCTTT. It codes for CVSSLAGGTEASF.

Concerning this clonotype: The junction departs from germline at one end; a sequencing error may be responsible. In nucleotides, the CDR3 is TGTGCTAGCAGCTCTGGTGTCAATGAGCAGTTCTTC. This translates into CASSSGVNEQFF. This sequence joins TRBV13 and TRBJ2-1; no reliable D call. The CDR3 length is 12 residues. From germline, CDR1 is PRHDT and CDR2 FYEKMQ (reference sequence).

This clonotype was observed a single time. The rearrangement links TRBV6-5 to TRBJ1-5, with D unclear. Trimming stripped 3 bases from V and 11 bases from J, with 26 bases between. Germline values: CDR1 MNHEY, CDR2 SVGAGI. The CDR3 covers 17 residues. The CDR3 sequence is CASSYDPPWATNKSQHF. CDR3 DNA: TGTGCCAGCAGTTATGACCCTCCATGGGCCACCAATAAGTCCCAGCATTTT.

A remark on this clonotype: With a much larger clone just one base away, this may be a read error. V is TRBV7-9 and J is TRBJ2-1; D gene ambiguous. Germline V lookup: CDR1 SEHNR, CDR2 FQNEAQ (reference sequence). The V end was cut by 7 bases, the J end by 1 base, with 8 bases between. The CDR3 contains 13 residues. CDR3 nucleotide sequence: TGTGCCAGCACCCCCGGGTCCTACAATGAGCAGTTCTTC. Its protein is CASTPGSYNEQFF.

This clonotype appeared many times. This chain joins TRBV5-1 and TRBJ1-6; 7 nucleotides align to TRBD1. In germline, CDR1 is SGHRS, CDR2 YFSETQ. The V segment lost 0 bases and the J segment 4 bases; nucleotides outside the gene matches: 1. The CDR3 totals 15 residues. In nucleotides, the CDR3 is TGCGCCAGCAGCTTGGGACAGGGATATAATTCACCCCTCCACTTT. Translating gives CASSLGQGYNSPLHF.

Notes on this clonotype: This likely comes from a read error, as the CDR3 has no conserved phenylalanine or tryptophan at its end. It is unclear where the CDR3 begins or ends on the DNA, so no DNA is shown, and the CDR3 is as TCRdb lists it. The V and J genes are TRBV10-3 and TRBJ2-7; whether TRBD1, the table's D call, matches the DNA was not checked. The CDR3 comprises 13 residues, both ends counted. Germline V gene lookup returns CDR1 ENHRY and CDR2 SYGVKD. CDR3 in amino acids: CAIMRTESYEQHL.

CDR3 DNA: TGCAGCTACGTTTTTAACCAAACCAGGGAGCTGTTTTTT. It encodes CSYVFNQTRELFF. The chain joins TRBV29-1 to TRBJ2-2; no reliable D call. Trimming removed 8 bases at V and 9 bases at J, with 19 bases between. The CDR3 totals 13 residues. Germline V lookup: CDR1 SQVTM, CDR2 ANQGSEA.

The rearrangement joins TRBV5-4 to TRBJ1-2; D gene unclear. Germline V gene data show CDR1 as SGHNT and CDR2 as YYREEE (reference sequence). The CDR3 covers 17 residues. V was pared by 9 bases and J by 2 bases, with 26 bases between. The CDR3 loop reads CANSLSWRSAQNYGYTF. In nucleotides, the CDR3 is TGTGCCAATAGCTTATCTTGGCGGTCAGCGCAAAACTATGGCTACACCTTC.

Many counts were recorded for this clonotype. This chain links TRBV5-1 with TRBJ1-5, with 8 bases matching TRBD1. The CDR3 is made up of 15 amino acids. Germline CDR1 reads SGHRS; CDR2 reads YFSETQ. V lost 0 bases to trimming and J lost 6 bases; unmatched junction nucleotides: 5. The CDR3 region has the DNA TGCGCCAGCAGCTTGGATACAGGGGGAGGTCAGCCCCAGCATTTT. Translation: CASSLDTGGGQPQHF.

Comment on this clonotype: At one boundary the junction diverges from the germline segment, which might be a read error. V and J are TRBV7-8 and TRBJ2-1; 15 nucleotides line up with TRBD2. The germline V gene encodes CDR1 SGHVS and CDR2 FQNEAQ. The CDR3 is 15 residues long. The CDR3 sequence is CVSSLGLAGGNEQFF. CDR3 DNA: TGTGTCAGCAGCTTGGGACTAGCGGGGGGCAATGAGCAGTTCTTC.